The next 4 T cell receptor beta chains were all read from a single sample in a study of blood T cells in healthy people across ages. PCR was performed a second time for about 6 to 12 cycles using a sample-barcoded 5' primer and a J-beta primer mix. In TCRdb, the 5' RACE reads were re-called with MiXCR into one record per CDR3 protein. The repertoire holds over a million distinct CDR3 sequences, with around 39% as singletons. The sample consisted of blood. These receptors all stem from a woman between 18 and 30 years old in good health.

V is TRBV7-8 and J is TRBJ2-3, with D tentatively TRBD2 (6 bases). The ends were cut back, 2 bases at V and 2 bases at J, with 17 bases in the middle. The CDR3 runs 17 residues. The germline CDR1 and CDR2 sequences are SGHVS and FQNEAQ. The CDR3 reads CASSLKRTTVYTDTQYF. CDR3 DNA sequence: TGTGCCAGCAGCTTAAAACGGACTACCGTTTACACAGATACGCAGTATTTT.

This clonotype was detected only a few times. The rearrangement uses TRBV6-6 and TRBJ2-7; D is undetermined. The CDR3 contains 13 residues. From germline, CDR1 is MNHNY and CDR2 SVGAGI (reference sequence). The germline V and J ends were trimmed by 0 bases and 6 bases, with 9 bases remaining between them. CDR3 protein: CASSYSYPREQYF. In DNA form, the CDR3 reads TGTGCCAGCAGTTACTCGTACCCCCGCGAGCAGTACTTC.

J is TRBJ2-7 and V is TRBV6-1; tentative D call: TRBD2 (5 bases). The CDR3 has 15 residues. Germline V gene data show CDR1 as MNHNS and CDR2 as SASEGT. Trimming cost V 6 bases and J 0 bases, with 15 bases left between them. The CDR3 reads CASSARGELSYEQYF. CDR3 sequence (DNA): TGTGCCAGCAGCGCCCGGGGAGAGCTCTCCTACGAGCAGTACTTC.

The table lists this clonotype with a few counts. The chain joins TRBV30 to TRBJ1-1; D ambiguous. Trimming took 0 bases from V and 8 from J, leaving 13 bases between them. This CDR3 region has 13 residues. CDR1 is GTSNPN, CDR2 SVGIG, per germline (reference sequence). Written as DNA, the CDR3 is TGTGCCTGGAGTGTACGCCCTATGCTAGAAGCTTTCTTT. Residues: CAWSVRPMLEAFF.